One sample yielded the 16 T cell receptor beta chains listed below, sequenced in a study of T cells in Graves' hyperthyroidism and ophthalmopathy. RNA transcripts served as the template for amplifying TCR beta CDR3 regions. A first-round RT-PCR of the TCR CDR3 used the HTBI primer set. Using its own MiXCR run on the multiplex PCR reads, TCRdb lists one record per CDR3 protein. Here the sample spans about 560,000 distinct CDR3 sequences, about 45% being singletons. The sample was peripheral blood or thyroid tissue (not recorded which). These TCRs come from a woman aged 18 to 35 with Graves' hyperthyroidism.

The DNA for the CDR3 is TGTGCCAGCAGTTATAACCGGGACTCCTCCCCCCCAGAGACCCAGTACTTC. It is translated as CASSYNRDSSPPETQYF. The chain links TRBV7-8 to TRBJ2-5; TRBD2 is a possible D gene (6 bases). The CDR3 contains 17 residues. Germline V gene lookup returns CDR1 SGHVS and CDR2 FQNEAQ. V was pared by 6 bases and J by 4 bases, with 24 bases between.

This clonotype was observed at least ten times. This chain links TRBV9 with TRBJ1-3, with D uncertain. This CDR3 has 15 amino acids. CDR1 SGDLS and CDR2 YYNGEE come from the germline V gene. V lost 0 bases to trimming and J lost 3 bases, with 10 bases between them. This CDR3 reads CASSVADTLGNTIYF. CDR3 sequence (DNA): TGTGCCAGCAGCGTAGCTGACACCCTTGGAAACACCATATATTTT.

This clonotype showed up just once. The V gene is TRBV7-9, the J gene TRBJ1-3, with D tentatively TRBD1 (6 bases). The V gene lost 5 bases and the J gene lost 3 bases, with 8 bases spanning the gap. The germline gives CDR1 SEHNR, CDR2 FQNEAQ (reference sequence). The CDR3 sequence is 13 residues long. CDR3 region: CASSNRVGNTIYF. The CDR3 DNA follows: TGTGCCAGCAGCAACAGGGTTGGAAACACCATATATTTT.

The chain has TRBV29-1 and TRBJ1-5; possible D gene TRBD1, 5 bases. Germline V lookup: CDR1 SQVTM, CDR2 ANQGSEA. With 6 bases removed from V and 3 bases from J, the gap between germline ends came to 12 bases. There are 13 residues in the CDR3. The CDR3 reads CSVGTTDNQPQHF. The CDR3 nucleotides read TGCAGCGTCGGGACCACAGACAATCAGCCCCAGCATTTT.

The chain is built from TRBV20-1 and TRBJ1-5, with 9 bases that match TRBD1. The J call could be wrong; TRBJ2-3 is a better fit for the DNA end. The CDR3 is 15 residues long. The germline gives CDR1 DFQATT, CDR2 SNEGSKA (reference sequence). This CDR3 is CSARTGGAGNQPQYF. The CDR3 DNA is TGCAGTGCTCGTACAGGGGGCGCGGGCAATCAGCCCCAGTATTTT.

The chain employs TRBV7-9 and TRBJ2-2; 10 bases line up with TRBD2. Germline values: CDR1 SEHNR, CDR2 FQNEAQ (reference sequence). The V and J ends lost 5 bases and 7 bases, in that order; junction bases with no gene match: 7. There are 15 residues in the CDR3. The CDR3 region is CASSHGAGGYGELFF. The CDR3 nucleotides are TGTGCCAGCAGCCATGGAGCGGGAGGGTACGGGGAGCTGTTTTTT.

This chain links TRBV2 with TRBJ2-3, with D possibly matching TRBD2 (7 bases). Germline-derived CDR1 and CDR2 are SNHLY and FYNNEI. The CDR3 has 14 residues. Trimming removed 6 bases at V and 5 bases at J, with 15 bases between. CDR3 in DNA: TGTGCCAGCAGGGGGGGGCTAGCGGTAGATACGCAGTATTTT. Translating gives CASRGGLAVDTQYF.

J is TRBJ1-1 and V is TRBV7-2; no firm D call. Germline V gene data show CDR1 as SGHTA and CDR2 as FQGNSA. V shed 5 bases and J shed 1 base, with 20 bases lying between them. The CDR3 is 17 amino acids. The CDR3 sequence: CASSQPNQDEWNTEAFF. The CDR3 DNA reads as TGTGCCAGCAGCCAACCGAATCAGGACGAATGGAACACTGAAGCTTTCTTT.

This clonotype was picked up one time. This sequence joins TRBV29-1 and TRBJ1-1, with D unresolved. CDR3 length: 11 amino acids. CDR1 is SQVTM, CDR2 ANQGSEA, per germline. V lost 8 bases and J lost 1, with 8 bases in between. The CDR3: CSFSRNTEAFF. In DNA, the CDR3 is TGCAGCTTTAGCCGGAACACTGAAGCTTTCTTT.

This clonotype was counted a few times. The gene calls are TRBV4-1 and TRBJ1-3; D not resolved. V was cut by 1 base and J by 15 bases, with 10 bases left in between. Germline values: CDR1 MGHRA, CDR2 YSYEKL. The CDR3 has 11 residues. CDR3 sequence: CASSQGLAAYF. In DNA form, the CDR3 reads TGCGCCAGCAGCCAAGGCTTGGCGGCATATTTT.

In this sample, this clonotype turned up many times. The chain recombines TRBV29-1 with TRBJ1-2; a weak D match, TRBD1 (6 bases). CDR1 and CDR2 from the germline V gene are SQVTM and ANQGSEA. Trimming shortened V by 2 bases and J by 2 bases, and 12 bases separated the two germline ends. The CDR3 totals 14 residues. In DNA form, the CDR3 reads TGCAGCGTTGAAAAGGACAGCCTGAACTATGGCTACACCTTC. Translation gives CSVEKDSLNYGYTF.

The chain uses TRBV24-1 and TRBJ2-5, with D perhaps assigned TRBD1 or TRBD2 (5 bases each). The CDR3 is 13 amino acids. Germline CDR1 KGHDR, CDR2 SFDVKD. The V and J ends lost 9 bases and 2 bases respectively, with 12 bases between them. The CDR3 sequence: CATQGPDQETQYF. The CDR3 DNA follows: TGTGCCACCCAGGGACCAGATCAAGAGACCCAGTACTTC.

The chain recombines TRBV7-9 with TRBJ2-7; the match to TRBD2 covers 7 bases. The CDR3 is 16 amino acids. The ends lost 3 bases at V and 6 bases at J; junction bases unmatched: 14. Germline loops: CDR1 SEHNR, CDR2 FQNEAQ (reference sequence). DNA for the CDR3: TGTGCCAGCAGCTTGGACGTCACGGCGGGAGAAACCGAGCAGTACTTC. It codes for CASSLDVTAGETEQYF.

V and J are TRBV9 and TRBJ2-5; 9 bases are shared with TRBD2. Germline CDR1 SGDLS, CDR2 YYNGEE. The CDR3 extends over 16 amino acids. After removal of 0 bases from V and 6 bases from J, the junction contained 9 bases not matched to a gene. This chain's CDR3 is CASSVAKREDGKTQYF. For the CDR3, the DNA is TGTGCCAGCAGCGTAGCTAAGCGGGAGGACGGAAAGACCCAGTACTTC.

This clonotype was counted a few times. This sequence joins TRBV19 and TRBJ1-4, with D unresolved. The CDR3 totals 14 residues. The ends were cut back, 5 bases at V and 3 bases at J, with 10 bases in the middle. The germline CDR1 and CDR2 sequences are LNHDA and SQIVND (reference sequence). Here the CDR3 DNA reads TGTGCCAGTAGTGGTCGGCAGTCTAATGAAAAACTGTTTTTT. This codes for CASSGRQSNEKLFF.

The CDR3 sequence is CSVATGGRGDQPQHF. The CDR3 DNA is TGCAGCGTTGCGACAGGGGGCAGGGGAGACCAGCCCCAGCATTTT. The V call is TRBV29-1, the J call TRBJ1-5, with 10 bases fitting TRBD1. Germline trimming cut 4 bases from V and 7 bases from J; bases unmatched to any gene: 10. The germline V gene has CDR1 SQVTM and CDR2 ANQGSEA. The CDR3 has 15 residues.